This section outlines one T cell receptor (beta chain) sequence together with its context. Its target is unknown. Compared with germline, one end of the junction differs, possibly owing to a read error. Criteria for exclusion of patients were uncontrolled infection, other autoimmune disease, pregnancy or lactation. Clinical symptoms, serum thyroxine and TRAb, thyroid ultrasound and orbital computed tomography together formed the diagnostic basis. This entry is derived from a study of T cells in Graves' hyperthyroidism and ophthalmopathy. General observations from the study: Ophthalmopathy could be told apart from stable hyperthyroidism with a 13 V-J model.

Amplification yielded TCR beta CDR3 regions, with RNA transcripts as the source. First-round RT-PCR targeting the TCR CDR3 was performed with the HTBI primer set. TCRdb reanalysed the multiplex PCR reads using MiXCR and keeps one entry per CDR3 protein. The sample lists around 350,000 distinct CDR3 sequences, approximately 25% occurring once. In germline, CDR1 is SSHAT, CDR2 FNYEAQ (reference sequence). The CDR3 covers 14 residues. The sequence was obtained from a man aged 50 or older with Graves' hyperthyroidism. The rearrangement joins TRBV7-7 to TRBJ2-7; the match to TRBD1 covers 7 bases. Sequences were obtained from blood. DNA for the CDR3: TGTGCTAGCAGCTCCCTGGGGACAGACTACGAGCAGTACTTC. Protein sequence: CASSSLGTDYEQYF.